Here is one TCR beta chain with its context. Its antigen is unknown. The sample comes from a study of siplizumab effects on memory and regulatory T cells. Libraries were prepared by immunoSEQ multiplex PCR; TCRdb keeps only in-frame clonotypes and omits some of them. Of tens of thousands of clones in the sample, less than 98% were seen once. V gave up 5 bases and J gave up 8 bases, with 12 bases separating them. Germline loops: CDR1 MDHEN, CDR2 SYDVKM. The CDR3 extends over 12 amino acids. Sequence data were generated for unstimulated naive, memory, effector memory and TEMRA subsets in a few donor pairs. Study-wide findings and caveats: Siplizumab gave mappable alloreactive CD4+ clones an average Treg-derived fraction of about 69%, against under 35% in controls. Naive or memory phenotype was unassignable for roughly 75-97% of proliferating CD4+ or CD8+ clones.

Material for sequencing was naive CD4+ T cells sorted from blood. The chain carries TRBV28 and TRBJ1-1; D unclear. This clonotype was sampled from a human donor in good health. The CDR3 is CASSPGSREAFF. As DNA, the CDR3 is TGTGCCAGCAGTCCCGGGTCCAGGGAAGCTTTCTTT.